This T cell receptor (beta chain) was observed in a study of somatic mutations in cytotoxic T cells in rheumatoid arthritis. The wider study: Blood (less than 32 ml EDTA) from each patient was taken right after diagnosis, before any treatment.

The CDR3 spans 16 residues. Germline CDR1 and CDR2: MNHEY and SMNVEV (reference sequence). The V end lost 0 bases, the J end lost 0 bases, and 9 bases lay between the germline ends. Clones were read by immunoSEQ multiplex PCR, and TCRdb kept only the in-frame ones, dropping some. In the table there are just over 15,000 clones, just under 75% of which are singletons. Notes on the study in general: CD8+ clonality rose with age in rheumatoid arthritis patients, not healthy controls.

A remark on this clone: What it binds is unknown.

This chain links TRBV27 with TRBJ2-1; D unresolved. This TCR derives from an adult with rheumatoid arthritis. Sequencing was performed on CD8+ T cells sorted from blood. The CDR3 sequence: CASSLSASSSYNEQFF. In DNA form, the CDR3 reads TGTGCCAGCAGTTTATCGGCGAGTAGCTCCTACAATGAGCAGTTCTTC.